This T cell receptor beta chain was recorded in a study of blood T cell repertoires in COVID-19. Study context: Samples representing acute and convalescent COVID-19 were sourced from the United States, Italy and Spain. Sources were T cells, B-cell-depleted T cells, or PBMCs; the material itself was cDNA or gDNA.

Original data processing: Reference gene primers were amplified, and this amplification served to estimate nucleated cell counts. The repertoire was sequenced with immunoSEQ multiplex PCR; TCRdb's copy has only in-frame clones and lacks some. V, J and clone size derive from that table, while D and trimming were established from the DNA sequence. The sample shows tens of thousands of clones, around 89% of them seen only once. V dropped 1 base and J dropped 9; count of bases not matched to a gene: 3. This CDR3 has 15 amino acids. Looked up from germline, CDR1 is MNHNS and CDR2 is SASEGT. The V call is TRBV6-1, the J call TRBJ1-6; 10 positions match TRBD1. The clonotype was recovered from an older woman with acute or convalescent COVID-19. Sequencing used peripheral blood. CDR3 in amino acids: CASSEGTGGSSPLHF. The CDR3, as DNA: TGTGCCAGCAGTGAAGGGACAGGGGGAAGTTCACCCCTCCACTTT.